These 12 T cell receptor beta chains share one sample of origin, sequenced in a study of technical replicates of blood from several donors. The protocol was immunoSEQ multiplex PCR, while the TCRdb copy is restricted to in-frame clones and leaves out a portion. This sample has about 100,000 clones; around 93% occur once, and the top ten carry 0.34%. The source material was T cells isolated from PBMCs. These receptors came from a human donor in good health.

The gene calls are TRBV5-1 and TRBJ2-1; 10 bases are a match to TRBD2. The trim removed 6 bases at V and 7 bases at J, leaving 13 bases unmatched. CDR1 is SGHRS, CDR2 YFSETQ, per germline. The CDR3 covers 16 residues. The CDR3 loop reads CASTPTSGTTLNEQFF. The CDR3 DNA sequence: TGCGCCAGCACCCCTACTAGCGGGACCACCCTAAATGAGCAGTTCTTC. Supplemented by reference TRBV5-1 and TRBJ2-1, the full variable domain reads KAGVTQTPRYLIKTRGQQVTLSCSPISGHRSVSWYQQTPGQGLQFLFEYFSETQRNKGNFPGRFSGRQFSNSRSEMNVSTLELGDSALYLCASTPTSGTTLNEQFFGPGTRLTVL.

The CDR3 spells CASSVDGRDQETQYF. The DNA for the CDR3 is TGTGCCAGCAGCGTAGATGGCAGGGACCAAGAGACCCAGTACTTC. The genes are TRBV9 and TRBJ2-5; the D gene is possibly TRBD1 (5 bases). The length of the CDR3 is 15 residues. Trimming cost V 0 bases and J 0 bases, with 9 bases left between them. Germline loops: CDR1 SGDLS, CDR2 YYNGEE.

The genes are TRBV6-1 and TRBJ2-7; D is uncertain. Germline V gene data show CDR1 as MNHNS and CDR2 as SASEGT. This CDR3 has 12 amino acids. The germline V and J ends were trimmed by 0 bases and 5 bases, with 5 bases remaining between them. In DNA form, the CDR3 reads TGTGCCAGCAGTGAAGCCTTTGACGAGCAGTACTTC. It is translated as CASSEAFDEQYF.

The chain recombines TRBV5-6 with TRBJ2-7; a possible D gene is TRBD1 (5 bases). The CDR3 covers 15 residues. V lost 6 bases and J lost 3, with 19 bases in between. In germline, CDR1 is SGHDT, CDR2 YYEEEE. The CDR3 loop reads CASTRAPISFYEQYF. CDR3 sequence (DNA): TGTGCCAGCACCAGGGCCCCCATTTCCTTCTACGAGCAGTACTTC.

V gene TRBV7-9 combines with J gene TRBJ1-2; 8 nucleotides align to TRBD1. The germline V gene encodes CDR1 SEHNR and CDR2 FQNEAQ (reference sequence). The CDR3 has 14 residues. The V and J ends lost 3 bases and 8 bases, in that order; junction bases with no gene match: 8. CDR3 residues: CASSLGQEARGYTF. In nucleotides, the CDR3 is TGTGCCAGCAGCTTGGGACAGGAGGCTCGAGGCTACACCTTC.

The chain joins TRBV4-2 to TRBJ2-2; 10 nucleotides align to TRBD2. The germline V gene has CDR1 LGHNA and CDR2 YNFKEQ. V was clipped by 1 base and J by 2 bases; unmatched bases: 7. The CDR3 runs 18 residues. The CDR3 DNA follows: TGTGCCAGCAGCCAAGGGGCTAGCGGGAGTGGCAACACCGGGGAGCTGTTTTTT. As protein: CASSQGASGSGNTGELFF.

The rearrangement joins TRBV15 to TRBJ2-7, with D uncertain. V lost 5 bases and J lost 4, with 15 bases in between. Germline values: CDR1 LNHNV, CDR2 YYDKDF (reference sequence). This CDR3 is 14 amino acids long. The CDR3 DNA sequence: TGTGCCACCAGCCCCACACGTACCCATTACGAGCAGTACTTC. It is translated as CATSPTRTHYEQYF. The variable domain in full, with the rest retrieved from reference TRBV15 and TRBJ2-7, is DAMVIQNPRYQVTQFGKPVTLSCSQTLNHNVMYWYQQKSSQAPKLLFHYYDKDFNNEADTPDNFQSRRPNTSFCFLDIRSPGLGDTAMYLCATSPTRTHYEQYFGPGTRLTVT.

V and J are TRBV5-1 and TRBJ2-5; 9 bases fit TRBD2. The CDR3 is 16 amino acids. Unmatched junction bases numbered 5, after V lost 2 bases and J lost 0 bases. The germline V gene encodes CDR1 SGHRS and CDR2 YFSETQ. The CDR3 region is CASSFRASGNQETQYF. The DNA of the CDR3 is TGCGCCAGCAGCTTTAGGGCTAGCGGGAACCAAGAGACCCAGTACTTC.

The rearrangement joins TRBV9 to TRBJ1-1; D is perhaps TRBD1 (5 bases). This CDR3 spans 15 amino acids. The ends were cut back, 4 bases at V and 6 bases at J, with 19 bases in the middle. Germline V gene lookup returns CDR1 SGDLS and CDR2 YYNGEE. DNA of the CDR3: TGTGCCAGCAGCCCCCGGGAGCCGGGGACGCCTGAAGCTTTCTTT. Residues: CASSPREPGTPEAFF. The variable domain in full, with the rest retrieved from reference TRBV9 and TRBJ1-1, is DSGVTQTPKHLITATGQRVTLRCSPRSGDLSVYWYQQSLDQGLQFLIQYYNGEERAKGNILERFSAQQFPDLHSELNLSSLELGDSALYFCASSPREPGTPEAFFGQGTRLTVV.

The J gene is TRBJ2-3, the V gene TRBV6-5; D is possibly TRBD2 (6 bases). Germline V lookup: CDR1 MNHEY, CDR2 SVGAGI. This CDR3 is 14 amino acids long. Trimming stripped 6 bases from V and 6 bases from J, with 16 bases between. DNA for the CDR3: TGTGCCAGCAGATACCGTGGGACTTTGGATACGCAGTATTTT. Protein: CASRYRGTLDTQYF.

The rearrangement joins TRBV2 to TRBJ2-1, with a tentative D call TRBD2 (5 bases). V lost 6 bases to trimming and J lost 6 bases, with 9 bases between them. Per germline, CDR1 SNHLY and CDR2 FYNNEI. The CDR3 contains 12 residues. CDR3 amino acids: CASRREGNEQFF. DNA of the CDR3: TGTGCCAGCAGGAGAGAGGGCAATGAGCAGTTCTTC.

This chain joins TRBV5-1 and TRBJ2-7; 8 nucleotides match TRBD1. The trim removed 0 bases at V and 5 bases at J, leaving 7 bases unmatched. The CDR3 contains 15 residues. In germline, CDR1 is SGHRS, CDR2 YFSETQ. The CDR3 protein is CASSLGDRSMDEQYF. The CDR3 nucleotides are TGCGCCAGCAGCTTGGGGGACAGGTCTATGGACGAGCAGTACTTC. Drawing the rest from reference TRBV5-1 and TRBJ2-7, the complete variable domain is KAGVTQTPRYLIKTRGQQVTLSCSPISGHRSVSWYQQTPGQGLQFLFEYFSETQRNKGNFPGRFSGRQFSNSRSEMNVSTLELGDSALYLCASSLGDRSMDEQYFGPGTRLTVT.